This is a list of T cell receptor beta chains from one sample in a study of blood T cells in healthy people across ages. One entry per CDR3 protein, called by TCRdb with MiXCR from the 5' RACE reads. The table records some 560,000 distinct CDR3 sequences, about 27% of them present only once. These records were also assigned to another study, of T cells of mothers and their children.

Specimen: blood. The receptor source for this set is a boy aged 2 to 10 in good health. Both conserved end residues are part of each CDR3. D genes are given only for firm matches. The size entry is marked missing in some rows and otherwise reads once, few, many or a size class.

D: NA
size: NA
J: TRBJ2-5
V: TRBV29-1
length: 14
CDR3: CSVESGGFGETQYF
DNA: TGCAGCGTTGAGAGTGGGGGGTTCGGAGAGACCCAGTACTTC

D: TRBD2
size: NA
J: TRBJ2-1
V: TRBV12-3/TRBV12-4
length: 18
CDR3: CASSLALAGAFGNDEQFF
DNA: TGTGCCAGCAGTTTAGCCCTAGCGGGGGCCTTTGGTAACGATGAGCAGTTCTTC

D: NA
size: few
J: TRBJ1-5
V: TRBV6-5
length: 12
CDR3: CASSRAGQPQHF
DNA: TGTGCCAGCAGTCGGGCTGGGCAGCCCCAGCATTTT

D: NA
size: NA
J: TRBJ2-5
V: TRBV7-9
length: 13
CDR3: CASSLDVSETQYF
DNA: TGTGCCAGCAGCTTAGACGTTTCAGAGACCCAGTACTTC

D: TRBD2
size: few
J: TRBJ2-5
V: TRBV5-1
length: 17
CDR3: CASSLSPLAGAAETQYF
DNA: TGCGCCAGCAGCTTATCCCCTCTAGCGGGGGCCGCGGAGACCCAGTACTTC

D: TRBD2
size: NA
J: TRBJ2-5
V: TRBV7-2
length: 16
CDR3: CASSLGPAGGGETQYF
DNA: TGTGCCAGCAGCTTAGGCCCAGCGGGAGGGGGGGAGACCCAGTACTTC

D: NA
size: few
J: TRBJ2-5
V: TRBV20-1
length: 15
CDR3: CSARDRKAGQEARYF
DNA: TGCAGTGCTAGAGATCGGAAAGCGGGCCAAGAGGCCCGGTACTTC

D: NA
size: few
J: TRBJ2-7
V: TRBV29-1
length: 12
CDR3: CSVVGGVGEQYF
DNA: TGCAGCGTTGTGGGGGGAGTCGGCGAGCAGTACTTC

D: TRBD2
size: NA
J: TRBJ2-5
V: TRBV7-9
length: 15
CDR3: CASSLVGGAQETQYF
DNA: TGTGCCAGCAGCTTAGTCGGGGGGGCTCAAGAGACCCAGTACTTC

D: NA
size: NA
J: TRBJ2-6
V: TRBV25-1
length: 18
CDR3: CASSELDLGQLGANVLTF
DNA: TGTGCCAGCAGTGAATTAGATCTAGGACAGCTGGGGGCCAACGTCCTGACTTTC

D: TRBD2
size: few
J: TRBJ2-7
V: TRBV7-2
length: 14
CDR3: CASSIPSGSYEQYF
DNA: TGTGCCAGCAGCATCCCTAGCGGGTCCTACGAGCAGTACTTC

D: TRBD1
size: few
J: TRBJ1-2
V: TRBV9
length: 18
CDR3: CASSASSTGGGPHWGYTF
DNA: TGTGCCAGCAGCGCATCTTCGACAGGGGGCGGACCACACTGGGGCTACACCTTC

D: NA
size: NA
J: TRBJ1-2
V: TRBV18
length: 15
CDR3: CASSLRQSPRGGYTF
DNA: TGTGCCAGCTCACTTAGACAGTCCCCCCGAGGGGGCTACACCTTC

D: TRBD2
size: few
J: TRBJ2-5
V: TRBV9
length: 16
CDR3: CASSRTSGGYQETQYF
DNA: TGTGCCAGCAGCCGGACTAGCGGGGGGTACCAAGAGACCCAGTACTTC

D: TRBD1
size: NA
J: TRBJ2-7
V: TRBV27
length: 14
CDR3: CASRPGQVTYEQYF
DNA: TGTGCCAGCAGGCCGGGACAGGTTACCTACGAGCAGTACTTC

D: NA
size: NA
J: TRBJ1-2
V: TRBV14
length: 16
CDR3: CASSHVTGGPLYGYTF
DNA: TGTGCCAGCAGCCATGTCACGGGGGGCCCACTTTATGGCTACACCTTC

D: NA
size: NA
J: TRBJ2-2
V: TRBV4-1
length: 14
CDR3: CASSLTTGTGELFF
DNA: TGCGCCAGCAGCCTAACAACAGGTACCGGGGAGCTGTTTTTT

D: NA
size: NA
J: TRBJ1-5
V: TRBV5-1
length: 17
CDR3: CASSLGGGTLGNQPQHF
DNA: TGCGCCAGCAGCTTGGGAGGTGGGACCCTGGGCAATCAGCCCCAGCATTTT

D: NA
size: NA
J: TRBJ2-3
V: TRBV29-1
length: 15
CDR3: CSVEGLVGSTDTQYF
DNA: TGCAGCGTTGAAGGTCTCGTGGGGTCCACAGATACGCAGTATTTT

D: NA
size: once
J: TRBJ1-2
V: TRBV29-1
length: 14
CDR3: CSVGRADWGYGYTF
DNA: TGCAGCGTTGGGCGGGCCGACTGGGGCTATGGCTACACCTTC

D: NA
size: few
J: TRBJ1-5
V: TRBV6-2/TRBV6-3
length: 15
CDR3: CASSYSRTGNQPQHF
DNA: TGTGCCAGCAGTTACTCGCGAACAGGCAATCAGCCCCAGCATTTT

D: TRBD2
size: few
J: TRBJ2-5
V: TRBV7-6
length: 14
CDR3: CASGRTSRQETQYF
DNA: TGTGCCAGCGGTCGGACTAGCAGGCAAGAGACCCAGTACTTC

D: NA
size: many
J: TRBJ1-6
V: TRBV18
length: 16
CDR3: CASSPRTRERNSPLHF
DNA: TGTGCCAGCTCACCGCGGACGCGTGAGCGTAATTCACCCCTCCACTTT

D: NA
size: NA
J: TRBJ2-7
V: TRBV20-1
length: 14
CDR3: CSARSLGGWYEQYF
DNA: TGCAGTGCTAGATCACTCGGCGGGTGGTACGAGCAGTACTTC

D: NA
size: NA
J: TRBJ1-4
V: TRBV20-1
length: 10
CDR3: CGGRGEKLFF
DNA: TGCGGGGGTAGGGGGGAAAAACTGTTTTTT

D: NA
size: NA
J: TRBJ2-7
V: TRBV20-1
length: 14
CDR3: CSARLRGSSYEQYF
DNA: TGCAGTGCTAGACTGCGGGGAAGCTCCTACGAGCAGTACTTC

D: NA
size: many
J: TRBJ1-3
V: TRBV5-5
length: 16
CDR3: CASSLAWGRTGNTIYF
DNA: TGTGCCAGCAGCTTGGCGTGGGGGCGAACTGGAAACACCATATATTTT

D: TRBD1
size: NA
J: TRBJ2-1
V: TRBV6-6
length: 15
CDR3: CASSGTGRSYNEQFF
DNA: TGTGCCAGCAGCGGGACAGGGAGGTCCTACAATGAGCAGTTCTTC

D: NA
size: NA
J: TRBJ1-1
V: TRBV21-1
length: 17
CDR3: CASSKGAGGKVDTEAFF
DNA: TGTGCCAGCAGCAAAGGAGCGGGGGGGAAGGTGGACACTGAAGCTTTCTTT

D: TRBD1
size: few
J: TRBJ1-4
V: TRBV7-9
length: 15
CDR3: CASSPTRQGGEKLFF
DNA: TGTGCCAGCAGCCCCACCAGACAGGGGGGTGAAAAACTGTTTTTT

D: TRBD2
size: NA
J: TRBJ2-7
V: TRBV5-1
length: 15
CDR3: CASSLGSGSIYEQYF
DNA: TGCGCCAGCAGCTTGGGTAGCGGGAGTATTTACGAGCAGTACTTC

D: TRBD2
size: few
J: TRBJ2-5
V: TRBV7-6
length: 17
CDR3: CASSLEGLAGGQETQYF
DNA: TGTGCCAGCAGCTTAGAGGGGCTAGCGGGGGGACAAGAGACCCAGTACTTC

D: NA
size: NA
J: TRBJ1-3
V: TRBV2
length: 15
CDR3: CASSKQRDSGNTIYF
DNA: TGTGCCAGCAGCAAACAGAGAGACTCTGGAAACACCATATATTTT

D: TRBD2
size: NA
J: TRBJ2-5
V: TRBV6-5
length: 14
CDR3: CASSYSGGAETQYF
DNA: TGTGCCAGCAGTTACAGCGGGGGGGCGGAGACCCAGTACTTC

D: NA
size: NA
J: TRBJ2-7
V: TRBV7-9
length: 12
CDR3: CASRYGAAEQYF
DNA: TGTGCCAGCCGCTACGGAGCCGCCGAGCAGTACTTC

D: NA
size: NA
J: TRBJ2-5
V: TRBV6-6
length: 14
CDR3: CASSLSWGGETQYF
DNA: TGTGCCAGCAGTTTATCCTGGGGTGGCGAGACCCAGTACTTC

D: NA
size: NA
J: TRBJ1-1
V: TRBV12-5
length: 14
CDR3: CASGFILENTEAFF
DNA: TGTGCTAGTGGTTTTATTTTGGAGAACACTGAAGCTTTCTTT

D: NA
size: few
J: TRBJ2-1
V: TRBV21-1
length: 18
CDR3: CASSKEKRAVVDLGEQFF
DNA: TGTGCCAGCAGCAAAGAGAAGAGGGCGGTTGTGGACTTGGGTGAGCAGTTCTTC

D: NA
size: NA
J: TRBJ2-5
V: TRBV2
length: 14
CDR3: CASSEMGSQETQYF
DNA: TGTGCCAGCAGTGAAATGGGGAGCCAAGAGACCCAGTACTTC

D: NA
size: NA
J: TRBJ2-5
V: TRBV7-9
length: 15
CDR3: CASSLRGGTQETQYF
DNA: TGTGCCAGCAGCTTAAGAGGAGGGACCCAAGAGACCCAGTACTTC

D: NA
size: NA
J: TRBJ2-1
V: TRBV6-5
length: 13
CDR3: CASSWGPSNEQFF
DNA: TGTGCCAGCAGTTGGGGACCCTCCAATGAGCAGTTCTTC